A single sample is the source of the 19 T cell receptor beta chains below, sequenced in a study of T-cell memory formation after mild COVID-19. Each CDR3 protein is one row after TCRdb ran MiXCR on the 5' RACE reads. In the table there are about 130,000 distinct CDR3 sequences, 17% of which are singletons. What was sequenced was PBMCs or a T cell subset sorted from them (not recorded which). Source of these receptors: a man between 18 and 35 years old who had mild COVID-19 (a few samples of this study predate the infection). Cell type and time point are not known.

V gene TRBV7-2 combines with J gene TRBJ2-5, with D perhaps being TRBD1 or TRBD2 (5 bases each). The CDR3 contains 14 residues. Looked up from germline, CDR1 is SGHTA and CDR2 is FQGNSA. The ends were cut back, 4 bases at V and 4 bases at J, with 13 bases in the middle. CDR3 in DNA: TGTGCCAGCAGCTCAAACCCCGGGGCAGAGACCCAGTACTTC. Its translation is CASSSNPGAETQYF. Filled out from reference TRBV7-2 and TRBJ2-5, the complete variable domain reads GAGVSQSPSNKVTEKGKDVELRCDPISGHTALYWYRQSLGQGLEFLIYFQGNSAPDKSGLPSDRFSAERTGGSVSTLTIQRTQQEDSAVYLCASSSNPGAETQYFGPGTRLLVL.

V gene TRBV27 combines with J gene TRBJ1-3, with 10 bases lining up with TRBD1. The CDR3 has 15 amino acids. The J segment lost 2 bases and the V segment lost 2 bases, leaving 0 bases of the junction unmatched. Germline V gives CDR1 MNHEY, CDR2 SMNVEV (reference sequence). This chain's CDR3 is CASSLGQGAGNTIYF. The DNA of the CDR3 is TGTGCCAGCAGTTTAGGACAGGGGGCTGGAAACACCATATATTTT.

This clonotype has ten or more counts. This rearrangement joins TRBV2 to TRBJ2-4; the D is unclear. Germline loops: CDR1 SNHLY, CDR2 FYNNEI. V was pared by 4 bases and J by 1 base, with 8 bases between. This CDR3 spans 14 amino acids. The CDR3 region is CASSGLRAKNIQYF. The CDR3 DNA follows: TGTGCCAGCAGTGGACTCAGGGCCAAAAACATTCAGTACTTC.

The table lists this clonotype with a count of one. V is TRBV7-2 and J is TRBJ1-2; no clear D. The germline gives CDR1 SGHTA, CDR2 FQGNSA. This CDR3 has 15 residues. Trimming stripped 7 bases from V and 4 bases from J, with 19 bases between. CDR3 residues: CASILNSGQLYGYTF. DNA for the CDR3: TGTGCCAGCATCCTCAATTCCGGCCAGCTCTATGGCTACACCTTC.

For the CDR3, the DNA is TGTGCCAGCAGCCGCTTTCGGATCAATGAGCAGTTCTTC. Its translation is CASSRFRINEQFF. The chain employs TRBV5-4 and TRBJ2-1; D ambiguous. V was clipped by 4 bases and J by 6 bases, with 11 bases between them. The CDR3 spans 13 residues. Germline V gene data show CDR1 as SGHNT and CDR2 as YYREEE (reference sequence). Based on the CDR3 plus reference TRBV5-4 and TRBJ2-1, the full variable domain is ETGVTQSPTHLIKTRGQQVTLRCSSQSGHNTVSWYQQALGQGPQFIFQYYREEENGRGNFPPRFSGLQFPNYSSELNVNALELDDSALYLCASSRFRINEQFFGPGTRLTVL.

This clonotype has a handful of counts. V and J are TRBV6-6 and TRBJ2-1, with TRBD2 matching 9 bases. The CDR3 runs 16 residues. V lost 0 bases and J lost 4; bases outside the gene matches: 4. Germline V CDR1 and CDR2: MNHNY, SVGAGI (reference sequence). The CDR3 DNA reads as TGTGCCAGCAGTTACTCTGGACTAGCGCCGTACAATGAGCAGTTCTTC. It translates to CASSYSGLAPYNEQFF.

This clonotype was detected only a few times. The CDR3 sequence is CASSPHGGGNEQFF. In DNA, the CDR3 is TGTGCCAGCAGCCCACATGGCGGGGGAAATGAGCAGTTCTTC. The chain recombines TRBV7-9 with TRBJ2-1, with 7 nucleotides matching TRBD2. J lost 7 bases, V lost 5 bases, and 8 bases had no gene match. Germline CDR1 SEHNR, CDR2 FQNEAQ (reference sequence). CDR3 length: 14 amino acids.

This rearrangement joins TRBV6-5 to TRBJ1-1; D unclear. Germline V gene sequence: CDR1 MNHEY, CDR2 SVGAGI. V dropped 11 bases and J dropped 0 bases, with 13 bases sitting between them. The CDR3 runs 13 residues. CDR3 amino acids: CACGGNMNTEAFF. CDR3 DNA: TGTGCCTGCGGAGGGAACATGAACACTGAAGCTTTCTTT.

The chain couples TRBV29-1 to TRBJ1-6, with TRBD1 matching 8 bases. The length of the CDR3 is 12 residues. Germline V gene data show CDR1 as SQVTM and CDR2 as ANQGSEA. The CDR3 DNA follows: TGCAGGCCGAGGACAGGGTATTCACCCCTCCACTTT. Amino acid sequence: CRPRTGYSPLHF. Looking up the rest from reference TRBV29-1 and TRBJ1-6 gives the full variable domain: SAVISQKPSRDICQRGTSLTIQCQVDSQVTMMFWYRQQPGQSLTLIATANQGSEATYESGFVIDKFPISRPNLTFSTLTVSNMSPEDSSIYLCRPRTGYSPLHFGNGTRLTVT.

The CDR3 protein is CSASSGGYNEQFF. The CDR3 DNA reads TGCAGTGCGAGTAGCGGGGGCTACAATGAGCAGTTCTTC. The chain recombines TRBV20-1 with TRBJ2-1; TRBD2 matches at 9 bases. Looked up from germline, CDR1 is DFQATT and CDR2 is SNEGSKA (reference sequence). The CDR3 loop spans 13 amino acids. The trim removed 6 bases at V and 3 bases at J, leaving 3 bases unmatched.

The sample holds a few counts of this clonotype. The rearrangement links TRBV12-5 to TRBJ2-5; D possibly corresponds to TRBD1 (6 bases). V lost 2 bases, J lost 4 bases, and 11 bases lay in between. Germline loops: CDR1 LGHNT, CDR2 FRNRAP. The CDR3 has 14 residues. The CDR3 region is CASGLRTGLETQYF. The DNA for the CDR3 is TGTGCTAGTGGTTTGAGAACAGGGTTAGAGACCCAGTACTTC. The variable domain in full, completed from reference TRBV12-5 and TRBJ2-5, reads DARVTQTPRHKVTEMGQEVTMRCQPILGHNTVFWYRQTMMQGLELLAYFRNRAPLDDSGMPKDRFSAEMPDATLATLKIQPSEPRDSAVYFCASGLRTGLETQYFGPGTRLLVL.

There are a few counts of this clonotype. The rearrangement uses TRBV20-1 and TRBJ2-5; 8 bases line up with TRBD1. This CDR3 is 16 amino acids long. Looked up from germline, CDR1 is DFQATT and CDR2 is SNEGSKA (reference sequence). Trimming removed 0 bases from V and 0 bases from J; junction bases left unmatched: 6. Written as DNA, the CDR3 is TGCAGTGCTAGAGATGTGGCAGGGGGCTACCAAGAGACCCAGTACTTC. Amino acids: CSARDVAGGYQETQYF.

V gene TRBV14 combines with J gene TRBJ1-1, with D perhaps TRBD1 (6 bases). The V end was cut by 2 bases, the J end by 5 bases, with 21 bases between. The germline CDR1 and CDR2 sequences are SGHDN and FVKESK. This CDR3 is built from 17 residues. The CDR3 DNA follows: TGTGCCAGCAGCCAAATAGGGGGTCGCACCTGGACGACTGAAGCTTTCTTT. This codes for CASSQIGGRTWTTEAFF.

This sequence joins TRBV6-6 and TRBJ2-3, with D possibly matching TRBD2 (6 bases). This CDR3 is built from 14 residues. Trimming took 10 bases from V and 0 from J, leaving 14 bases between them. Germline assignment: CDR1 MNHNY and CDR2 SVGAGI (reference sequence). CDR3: CATRDLTSTDTQYF. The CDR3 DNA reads TGTGCCACCCGGGACTTGACTAGCACAGATACGCAGTATTTT.

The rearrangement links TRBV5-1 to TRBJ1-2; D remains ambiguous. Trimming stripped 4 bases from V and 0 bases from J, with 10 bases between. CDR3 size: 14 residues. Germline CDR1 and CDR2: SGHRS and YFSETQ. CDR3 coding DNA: TGCGCCAGCAGCGATCGGGGAGCTAACTATGGCTACACCTTC. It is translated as CASSDRGANYGYTF.

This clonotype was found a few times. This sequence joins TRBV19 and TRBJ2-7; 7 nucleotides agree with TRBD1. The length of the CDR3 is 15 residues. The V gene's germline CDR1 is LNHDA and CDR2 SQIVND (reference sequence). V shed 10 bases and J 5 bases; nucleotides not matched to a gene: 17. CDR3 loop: CATAGQAHSADEQYF. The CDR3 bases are TGTGCCACCGCTGGACAGGCTCACTCCGCCGACGAGCAGTACTTC.

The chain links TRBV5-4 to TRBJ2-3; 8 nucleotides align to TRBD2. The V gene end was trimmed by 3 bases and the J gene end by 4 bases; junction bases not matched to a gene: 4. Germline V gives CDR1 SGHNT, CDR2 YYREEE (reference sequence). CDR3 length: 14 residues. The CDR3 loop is CASSSRGGADTQYF. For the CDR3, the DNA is TGTGCCAGCAGCTCCCGGGGGGGGGCAGATACGCAGTATTTT. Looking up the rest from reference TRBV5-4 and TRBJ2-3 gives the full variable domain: ETGVTQSPTHLIKTRGQQVTLRCSSQSGHNTVSWYQQALGQGPQFIFQYYREEENGRGNFPPRFSGLQFPNYSSELNVNALELDDSALYLCASSSRGGADTQYFGPGTRLTVL.

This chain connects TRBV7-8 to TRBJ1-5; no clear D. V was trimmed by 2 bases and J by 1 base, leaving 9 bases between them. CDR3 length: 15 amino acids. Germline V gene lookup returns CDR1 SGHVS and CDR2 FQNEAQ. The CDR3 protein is CASSLRRQSNQPQHF. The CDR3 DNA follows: TGTGCCAGCAGCTTAAGGAGGCAGAGCAATCAGCCCCAGCATTTT.

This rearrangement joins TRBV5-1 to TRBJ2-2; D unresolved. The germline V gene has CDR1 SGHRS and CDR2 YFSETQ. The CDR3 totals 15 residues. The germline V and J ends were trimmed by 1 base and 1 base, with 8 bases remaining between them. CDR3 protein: CASSLPLGNTGELFF. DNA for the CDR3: TGCGCCAGCAGCTTGCCCTTAGGGAACACCGGGGAGCTGTTTTTT.